This T cell receptor (beta chain) was captured by sequencing in a study of breast tumors, draining lymph nodes, adjacent tissues. Study observations and caveats: Most tumor T cells seemingly derive from lymph node, then expand in tumor.

Breast cancer patients provided tissue from their axillary draining lymph nodes. This clonotype was counted many times. The antigen is unknown. Germline CDR1 ENHRY, CDR2 SYGVKD. V trimming: 4 bases; J trimming: 5 bases; junction bases outside the gene matches: 2. This CDR3 spans 13 amino acids. TCRdb re-called the multiplex PCR reads through MiXCR, storing one row per CDR3 protein. Of about 130,000 distinct CDR3 sequences in the sample, 21% are singletons; the top ten hold 2% to 2.5%. Sequenced material: axillary lymph node tissue. The genes are TRBV10-3 and TRBJ1-5; 7 bases are shared with TRBD1. The source of this sequence is a female donor with breast cancer. Some clones in this sample may be carry-over from other donors' samples. The CDR3 sequence: CAISAQGDQPQHF. The DNA of the CDR3 is TGTGCCATCAGTGCCCAGGGGGATCAGCCCCAGCATTTT.